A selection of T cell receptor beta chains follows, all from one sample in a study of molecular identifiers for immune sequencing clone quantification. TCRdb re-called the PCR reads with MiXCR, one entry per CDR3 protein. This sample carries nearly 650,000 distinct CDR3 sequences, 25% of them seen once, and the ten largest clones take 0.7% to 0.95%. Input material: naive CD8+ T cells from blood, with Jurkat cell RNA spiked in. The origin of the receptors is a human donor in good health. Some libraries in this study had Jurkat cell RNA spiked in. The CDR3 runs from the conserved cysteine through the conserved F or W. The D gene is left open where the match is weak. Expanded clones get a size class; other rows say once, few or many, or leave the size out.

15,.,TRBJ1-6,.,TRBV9,TGTGCCAGCAGCTCCTCGGGACCTAATAATTCACCCCTCCACTTT,CASSSSGPNNSPLHF
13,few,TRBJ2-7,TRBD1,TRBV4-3,TGCGCCAGCAGCCAACAGACAGGGGACGAGCAGTACTTC,CASSQQTGDEQYF
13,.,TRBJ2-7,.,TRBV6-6,TGTGCCAGCAGTTCCAGTCAGTGGTACGAGCAGTACTTC,CASSSSQWYEQYF
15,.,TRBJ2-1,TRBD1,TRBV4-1,TGCGCCAGCAGCCGCCGGGACAGGGGCTTGGATGAGCAGTTCTTC,CASSRRDRGLDEQFF
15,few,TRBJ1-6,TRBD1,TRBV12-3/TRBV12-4,TGTGCCAGCAGTGCAGGACAGGGCTCGAATTCGCCCCTCCACTTT,CASSAGQGSNSPLHF
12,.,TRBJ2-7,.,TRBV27,TGTGCCAGCAGCTCCCTGAACTACGAGCAGTACTTC,CASSSLNYEQYF
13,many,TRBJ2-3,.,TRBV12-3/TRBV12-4,TGTGCCAGCAGTTTACCAGGGGCAGATACGCAGTATTTT,CASSLPGADTQYF
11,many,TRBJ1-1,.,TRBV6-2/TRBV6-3,TGTGCCAGCAGTTACTCCGAAAGAGCTTTCTTT,CASSYSERAFF
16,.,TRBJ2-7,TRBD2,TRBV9,TGTGCCAGCAGCGTGTCAGCGGGAGGGCCAATTTACGAGCAGTACTTC,CASSVSAGGPIYEQYF
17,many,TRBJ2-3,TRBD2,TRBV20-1,TGCAGTGCTAGGGACCAGAGGCTAGCGGGCTACACAGATACGCAGTATTTT,CSARDQRLAGYTDTQYF
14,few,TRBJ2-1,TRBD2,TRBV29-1,TGCAGCGTTTCTGGGACTAGCGCGTACAATGAGCAGTTCTTC,CSVSGTSAYNEQFF
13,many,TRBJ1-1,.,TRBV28,TGTGCCAGCATCGACAGATTGAACACTGAAGCTTTCTTT,CASIDRLNTEAFF
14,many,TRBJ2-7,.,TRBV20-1,TGCAGTGCCCCCTGGGGCAGCCCAGTCTACGAGCAGTACTTC,CSAPWGSPVYEQYF
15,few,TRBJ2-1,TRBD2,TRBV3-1,TGTGCCAGCAGCCTAGGGACTACCGCCGGTGATGAGCAGTTCTTC,CASSLGTTAGDEQFF
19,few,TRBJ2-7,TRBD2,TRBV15,TGTGCCACCAGCAGAGATCCTCCCCCTAACCGGGACTACCGCTACGAGCAGTACTTC,CATSRDPPPNRDYRYEQYF
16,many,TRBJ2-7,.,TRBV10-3,TGTGCCATCAGTGCGGCTCGGGAGACCGTAACGTGGGAGCAGTACTTC,CAISAARETVTWEQYF
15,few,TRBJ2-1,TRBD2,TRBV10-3,TGTGCCATCAGTGACGGACTAGCGGGGCCCAATGAGCAGTTCTTC,CAISDGLAGPNEQFF
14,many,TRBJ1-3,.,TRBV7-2,TGTGCCAGCAGCCCGGACCCTGTCGTGGACACCATATATTTT,CASSPDPVVDTIYF
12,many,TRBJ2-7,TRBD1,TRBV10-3,TGTGCCATCAGTGCCGGACAGGGTGAGCAGTACTTC,CAISAGQGEQYF
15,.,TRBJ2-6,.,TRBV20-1,TGCAGTGCTCAAGAACAGGGATCTGGGGCCAACGTCCTGACTTTC,CSAQEQGSGANVLTF
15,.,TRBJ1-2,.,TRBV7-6,TGTGCCAGCAGCCAAGGGACACCCGCTAACTATGGCTACACCTTC,CASSQGTPANYGYTF
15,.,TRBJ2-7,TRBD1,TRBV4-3,TGCGCCAGCAGCGAGGACAGGTTCAGCTCCTACGAGCAGTACTTC,CASSEDRFSSYEQYF
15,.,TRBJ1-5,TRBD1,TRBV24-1,TGTGCCGCCGCCGGGACAGGGGGCGGGAATCAGCCCCAGCATTTT,CAAAGTGGGNQPQHF
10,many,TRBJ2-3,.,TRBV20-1,TGCAGTGCTAGAGTAGATACGCAGTATTTT,CSARVDTQYF
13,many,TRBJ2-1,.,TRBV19,TGTGCCACCGCTCTTGGAGTCTACAATGAGCAGTTCTTC,CATALGVYNEQFF
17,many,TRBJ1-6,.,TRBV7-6,TGTGCCAGCAGTTCATCCCCGAGCCGCTCCTATAATTCACCCCTCCACTTT,CASSSSPSRSYNSPLHF
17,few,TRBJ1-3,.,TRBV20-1,TGCAGTGCTAGATCCAGGACAGCAAGCCACTCTGGAAACACCATATATTTT,CSARSRTASHSGNTIYF
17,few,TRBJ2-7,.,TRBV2,TGTGCCAGCAGTGAAGGTCAGGGGATGGTTTATACCTACGAGCAGTACTTC,CASSEGQGMVYTYEQYF
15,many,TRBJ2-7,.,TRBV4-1,TGCGCCAGCAGCCAAGATTGGGCCGGTACCTACGAGCAGTACTTC,CASSQDWAGTYEQYF
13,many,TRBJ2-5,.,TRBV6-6,TGTGCCAGCAGCCCTGGGAGGCAAGAGACCCAGTACTTC,CASSPGRQETQYF
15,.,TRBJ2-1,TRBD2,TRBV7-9,TGTGCCAGCAGCTCCAGCGGGGGGGCCTACAATGAGCGGTTCTTC,CASSSSGGAYNERFF
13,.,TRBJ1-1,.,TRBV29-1,TGCAGCGTCTTCCGCGAGGGGAACACTGAAGCTTTCTTT,CSVFREGNTEAFF
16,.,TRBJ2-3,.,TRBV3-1,TGTGCCAGCGCGCGATTTAGGGGTGCCGGCACAGATACGCAGTATTTT,CASARFRGAGTDTQYF
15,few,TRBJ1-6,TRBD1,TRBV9,TGTGCCAGCAGCGTAGAGTCAGGGGGCAATTCACCCCTCCACTTT,CASSVESGGNSPLHF
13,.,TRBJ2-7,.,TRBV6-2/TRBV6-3,TGTGCCAGTGGACTTACGGGAGTTAGTGAGCAGTACTTC,CASGLTGVSEQYF
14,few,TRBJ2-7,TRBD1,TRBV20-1,TGCAGTGCTAGAGACGGACAGGGGGTACACGAGCAGTACTTC,CSARDGQGVHEQYF
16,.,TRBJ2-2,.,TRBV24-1,TGTGCCACCAGTGACCAAGGGTGGCCGTTCACCGGGGAGCTGTTTTTT,CATSDQGWPFTGELFF
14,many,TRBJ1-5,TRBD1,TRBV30,TGTGCCTGGAGTGCCCGACAGGGTTATCAGCCCCAGCATTTT,CAWSARQGYQPQHF
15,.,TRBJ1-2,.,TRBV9,TGTGCCAGCAGCGTAGGAAGTTCGGCAGTCTATGGCTACACCTTC,CASSVGSSAVYGYTF
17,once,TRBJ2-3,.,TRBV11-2,TGTACCAACACCTCTCTCCGAGACGCGGAAAGCACAAATACGCAGTCTTTT,CTNTSLRDAESTNTQSF
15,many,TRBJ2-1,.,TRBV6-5,TGTGCCAGCAGTTACTCGAAGGGGGTTTGGAATGAGCAGTTCTTC,CASSYSKGVWNEQFF